These T cell receptor beta chains were read from a single sample in a study of regulatory T cells in long-lasting Graves disease. TCRdb recomputed calls from the multiplex PCR reads with MiXCR, one row per CDR3 protein. This table has around 460,000 distinct CDR3 sequences, about 20% appearing once. This sample comprised peripheral blood mononuclear cells (PBMCs), obtained when the disease was refractory, from a patient treated with antithyroid drugs. The source is a female donor with Graves disease. CDR3s include the opening cysteine and the closing phenylalanine or tryptophan. The order of the fields is V gene, D gene, J gene, clone size, CDR3 DNA, CDR3 protein. D genes are given only for firm matches. Expanded clones get a size class; other rows say once, few or many, or leave the size out.

>TRBV11-3|TRBD2|TRBJ2-5|many
TGTGCCAGCAGCCGACGGGGGGAGGAAGAGACCCAGTACTTC
CASSRRGEEETQYF
>TRBV7-8|TRBD1|TRBJ1-5|many
TGTGCCAGCAGCCCTTACGGGACAGGGGGTAATCAGCCCCAGCATTTT
CASSPYGTGGNQPQHF
>TRBV6-2/TRBV6-3|TRBD2|TRBJ2-3|NA
TGTGCCAGCAGTTACGTTACTAGCGGGGGGGATACGCAGTATTTT
CASSYVTSGGDTQYF
>TRBV19|NA|TRBJ2-7|NA
TGTGCCAGTAGTTCAGTTCCTAGCGCCTACGAGCAGTACTTC
CASSSVPSAYEQYF
>TRBV12-3/TRBV12-4|NA|TRBJ1-5|many
TGTGCCAGCAGTTTGGATTCCGCAGAGTATCAGCCCCAGCATTTT
CASSLDSAEYQPQHF
>TRBV28|NA|TRBJ1-5|many
TGTGCCAGCAGCCCCGACTCCGGACCGGATCAGCCCCAGCATTTT
CASSPDSGPDQPQHF
>TRBV9|NA|TRBJ2-7|NA
TGTGCCAGCAGCGTAGGACAGTTAAGCTCCTACGAGCAGTACTTC
CASSVGQLSSYEQYF
>TRBV7-2|TRBD1|TRBJ2-7|many
TGTGCCAGCAGCATCGGGACAGGGGCCACCTACGAGCAGTACTTC
CASSIGTGATYEQYF
>TRBV12-3/TRBV12-4|NA|TRBJ1-2|many
TGTGCCAGCAGTTTTTCCAGGGATGGCTACACCTTC
CASSFSRDGYTF
>TRBV6-2/TRBV6-3|TRBD1|TRBJ1-5|many
TGTGCCAGCAGCCCGGGACAGGTTAGCAATCAGCCCCAGCATTTT
CASSPGQVSNQPQHF
>TRBV5-6|NA|TRBJ1-2|many
TGTGCCAGCAGCTTGTACCCCGGGACCGGGGGCTACACCTTC
CASSLYPGTGGYTF
>TRBV14|NA|TRBJ1-1|NA
TGTGCCAGCAAAGCTCGGGACGGGAGAGCTTTCTTT
CASKARDGRAFF
>TRBV5-1|TRBD1|TRBJ2-7|few
TGCGCCAGCAGCTTGGAGACAGGGGGCCCCGGCTCCTACGAGCAGTACTTC
CASSLETGGPGSYEQYF
>TRBV30|NA|TRBJ1-6|many
TGTGCCTGGAGGCCGGGACGTACGAATTCACCCCTCCACTTT
CAWRPGRTNSPLHF
>TRBV6-2/TRBV6-3|NA|TRBJ1-3|NA
TGTGCCATCCGGGGCTTAGACACCATATATTTT
CAIRGLDTIYF
>TRBV20-1|NA|TRBJ1-1|NA
TGCAGTGCTAGCTCCGGAGGGGGCACTGAAGCTTTCTTT
CSASSGGGTEAFF
>TRBV5-1|TRBD2|TRBJ2-7|NA
TGCGCCAGCAGCGGGGGGGGACGCTACGAGCAGTACTTC
CASSGGGRYEQYF
>TRBV5-1|TRBD1|TRBJ2-2|NA
TGCGCCAGCAGCTTGGGTGGACAGGAGGCCACCGGGGAGCTGTTTTTT
CASSLGGQEATGELFF
>TRBV28|NA|TRBJ1-3|NA
TGTGCCAGCAGTCCCGACAGCCTCTCTGGAAACACCATATATTTT
CASSPDSLSGNTIYF
>TRBV13|NA|TRBJ1-1|few
TGTGCCAGCAGCCTCCACGGACAGTTTGCTGAAGCTTTCTTT
CASSLHGQFAEAFF